This T cell receptor (beta chain) was identified during a study of cytomegalovirus exposure and HLA in healthy donors. The overall study: Researchers previously reported finding roughly 120 million unique TCR beta sequences from around 200 million T cells. Notes on the study in general: Sequences of the TCR beta chain were said to predict the HLA-A and HLA-B alleles of most subjects accurately. Presence/absence analyses assumed roughly uniform sequencing depth across donors, which may not hold.

About this clone itself: Its antigen is unknown.

PCR primers comprised 60 Vbeta and 13 Jbeta primers. Measured with immunoSEQ multiplex PCR; TCRdb has only the in-frame clones, and not every one. The sample contains about 120,000 clones, 65% to 80% of which appear only once. Germline lookup yields CDR1 SEHNR and CDR2 FQNEAQ (reference sequence). The CDR3 has 12 residues. V lost 5 bases, J lost 10 bases, and 14 bases lay in between. The receptor was isolated from a man in his forties or fifties in good health and CMV-seropositive. This rearrangement joins TRBV7-9 to TRBJ1-1, with D hard to call. Sequences were obtained from PBMCs. CDR3 region: CASSLSGIGAFF. The CDR3 coding sequence is TGTGCCAGCAGCCTGTCGGGGATAGGAGCTTTCTTT.